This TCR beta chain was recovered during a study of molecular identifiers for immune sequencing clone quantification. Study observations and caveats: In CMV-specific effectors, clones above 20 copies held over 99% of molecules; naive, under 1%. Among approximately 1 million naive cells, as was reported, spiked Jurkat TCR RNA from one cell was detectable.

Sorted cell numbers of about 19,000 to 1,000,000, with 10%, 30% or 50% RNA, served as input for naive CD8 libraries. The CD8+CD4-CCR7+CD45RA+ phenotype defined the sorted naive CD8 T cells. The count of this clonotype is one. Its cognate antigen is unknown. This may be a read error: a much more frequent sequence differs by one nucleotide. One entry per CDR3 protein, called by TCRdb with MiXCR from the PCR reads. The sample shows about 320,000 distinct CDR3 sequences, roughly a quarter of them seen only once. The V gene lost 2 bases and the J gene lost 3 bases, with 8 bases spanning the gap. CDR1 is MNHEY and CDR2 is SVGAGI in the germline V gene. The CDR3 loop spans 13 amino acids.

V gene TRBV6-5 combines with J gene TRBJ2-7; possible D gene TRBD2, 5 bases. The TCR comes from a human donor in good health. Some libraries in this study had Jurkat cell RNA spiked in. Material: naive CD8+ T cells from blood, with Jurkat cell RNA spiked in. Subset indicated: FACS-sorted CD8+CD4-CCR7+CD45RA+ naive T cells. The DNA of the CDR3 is TGTGCCAGCAGTTACACTAGAGACTACGAGCAGTACTTC. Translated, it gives CASSYTRDYEQYF.